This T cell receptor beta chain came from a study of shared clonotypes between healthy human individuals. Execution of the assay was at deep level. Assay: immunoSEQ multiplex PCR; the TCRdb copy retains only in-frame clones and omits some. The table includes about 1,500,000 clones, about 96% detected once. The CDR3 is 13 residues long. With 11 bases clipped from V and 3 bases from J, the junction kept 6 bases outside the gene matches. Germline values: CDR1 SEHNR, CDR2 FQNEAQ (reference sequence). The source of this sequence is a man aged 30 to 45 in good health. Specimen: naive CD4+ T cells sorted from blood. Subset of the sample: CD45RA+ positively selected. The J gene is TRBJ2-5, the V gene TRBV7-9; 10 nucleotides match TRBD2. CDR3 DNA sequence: TGTGCCGATAGTCTAGCGGGAGAAGAGACCCAGTACTTC. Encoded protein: CADSLAGEETQYF. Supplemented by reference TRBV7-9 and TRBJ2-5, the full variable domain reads DTGVSQNPRHKITKRGQNVTFRCDPISEHNRLYWYRQTLGQGPEFLTYFQNEAQLEKSRLLSDRFSAERPKGSFSTLEIQRTEQGDSAMYLCADSLAGEETQYFGPGTRLLVL.